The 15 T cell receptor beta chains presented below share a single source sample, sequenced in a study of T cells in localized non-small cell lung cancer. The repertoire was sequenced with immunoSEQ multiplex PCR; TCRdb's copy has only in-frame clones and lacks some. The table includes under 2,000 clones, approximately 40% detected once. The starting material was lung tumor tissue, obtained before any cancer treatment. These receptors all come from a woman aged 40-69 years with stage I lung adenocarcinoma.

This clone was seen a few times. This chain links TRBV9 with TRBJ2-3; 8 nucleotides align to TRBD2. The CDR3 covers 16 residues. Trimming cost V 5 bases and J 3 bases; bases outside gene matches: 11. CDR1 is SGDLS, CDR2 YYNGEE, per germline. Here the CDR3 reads CASSEALAGGTDTQYF. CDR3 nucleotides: TGTGCCAGCAGTGAAGCTCTGGCGGGGGGTACAGATACGCAGTATTTT.

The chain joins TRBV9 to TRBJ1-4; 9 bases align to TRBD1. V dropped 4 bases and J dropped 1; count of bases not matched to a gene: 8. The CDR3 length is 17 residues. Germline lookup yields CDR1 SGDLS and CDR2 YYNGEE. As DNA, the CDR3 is TGTGCCAGCAGCCTAGGACAGGGGTTGGTAACTAATGAAAAACTGTTTTTT. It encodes CASSLGQGLVTNEKLFF.

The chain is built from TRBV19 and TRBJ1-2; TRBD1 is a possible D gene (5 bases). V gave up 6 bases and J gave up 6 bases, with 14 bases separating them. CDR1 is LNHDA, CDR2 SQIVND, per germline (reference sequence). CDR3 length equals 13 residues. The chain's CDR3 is CASSSGSFDGYTF. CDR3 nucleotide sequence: TGTGCCAGTAGCTCAGGGTCTTTCGATGGCTACACCTTC.

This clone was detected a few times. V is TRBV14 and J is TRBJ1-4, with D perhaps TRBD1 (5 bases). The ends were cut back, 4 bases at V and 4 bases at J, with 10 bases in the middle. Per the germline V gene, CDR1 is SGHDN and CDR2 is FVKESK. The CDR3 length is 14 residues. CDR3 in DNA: TGTGCCAGCAGCCTCCAGGGAATTAATGAAAAACTGTTTTTT. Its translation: CASSLQGINEKLFF.

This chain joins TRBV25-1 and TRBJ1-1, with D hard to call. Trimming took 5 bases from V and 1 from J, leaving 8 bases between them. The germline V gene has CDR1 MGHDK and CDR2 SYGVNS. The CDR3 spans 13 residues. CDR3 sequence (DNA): TGTGCCAGCAGTTCTCGACGGAACACTGAAGCTTTCTTT. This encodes CASSSRRNTEAFF.

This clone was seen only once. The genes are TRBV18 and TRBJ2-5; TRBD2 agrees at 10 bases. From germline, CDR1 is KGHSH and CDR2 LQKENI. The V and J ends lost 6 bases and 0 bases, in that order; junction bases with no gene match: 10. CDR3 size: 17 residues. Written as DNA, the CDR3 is TGTGCCAGCTCTCCGCCCGCGAGCGGGGGGGACCAAGAGACCCAGTACTTC. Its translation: CASSPPASGGDQETQYF.

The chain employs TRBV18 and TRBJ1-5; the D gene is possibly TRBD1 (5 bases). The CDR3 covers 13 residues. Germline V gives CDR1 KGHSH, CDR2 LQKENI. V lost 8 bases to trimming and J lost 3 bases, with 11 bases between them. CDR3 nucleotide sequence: TGTGCCAGCCGGGACGATCTCAATCAGCCCCAGCATTTT. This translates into CASRDDLNQPQHF.

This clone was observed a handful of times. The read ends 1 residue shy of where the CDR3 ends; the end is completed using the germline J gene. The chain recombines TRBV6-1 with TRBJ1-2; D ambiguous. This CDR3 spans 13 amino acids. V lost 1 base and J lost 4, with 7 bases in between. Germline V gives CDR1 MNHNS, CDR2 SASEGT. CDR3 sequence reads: CASSEVPGYGYTF. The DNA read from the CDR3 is TGTGCCAGCAGTGAAGTCCCCGGCTATGGCTACACC.

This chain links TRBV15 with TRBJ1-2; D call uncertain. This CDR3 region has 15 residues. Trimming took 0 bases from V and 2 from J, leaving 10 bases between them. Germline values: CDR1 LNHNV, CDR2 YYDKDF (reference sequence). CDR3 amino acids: CATSRDPDANYGYTF. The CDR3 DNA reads TGTGCCACCAGCAGAGATCCAGATGCAAACTATGGCTACACCTTC.

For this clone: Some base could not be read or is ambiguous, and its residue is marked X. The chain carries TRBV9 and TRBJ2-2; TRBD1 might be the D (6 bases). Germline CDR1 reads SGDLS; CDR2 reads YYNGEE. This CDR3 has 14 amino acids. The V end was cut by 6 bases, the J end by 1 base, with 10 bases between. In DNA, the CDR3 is TGTGCCAGCARAGAGGGGGTGAACACCGGGGAGCTGTTTTTT. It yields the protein CASXEGVNTGELFF.

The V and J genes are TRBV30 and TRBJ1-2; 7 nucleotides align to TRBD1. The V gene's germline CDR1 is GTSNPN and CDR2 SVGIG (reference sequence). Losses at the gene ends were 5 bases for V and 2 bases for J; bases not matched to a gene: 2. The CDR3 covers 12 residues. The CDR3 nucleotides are TGTGCCTGGCAACAGGGGAACTATGGCTACACCTTC. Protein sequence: CAWQQGNYGYTF.

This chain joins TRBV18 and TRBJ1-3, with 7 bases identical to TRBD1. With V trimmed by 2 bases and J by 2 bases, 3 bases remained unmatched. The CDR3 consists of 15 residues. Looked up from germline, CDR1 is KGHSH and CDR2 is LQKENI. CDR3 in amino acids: CASSPGQVAGNTIYF. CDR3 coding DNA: TGTGCCAGCTCACCAGGACAGGTGGCTGGAAACACCATATATTTT.

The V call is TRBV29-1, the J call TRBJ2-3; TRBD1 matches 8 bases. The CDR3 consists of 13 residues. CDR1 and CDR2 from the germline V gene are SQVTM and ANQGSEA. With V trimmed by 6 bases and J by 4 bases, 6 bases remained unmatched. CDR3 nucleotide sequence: TGCAGCGTAGACAGGGGATACGCAGATACGCAGTATTTT. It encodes CSVDRGYADTQYF.

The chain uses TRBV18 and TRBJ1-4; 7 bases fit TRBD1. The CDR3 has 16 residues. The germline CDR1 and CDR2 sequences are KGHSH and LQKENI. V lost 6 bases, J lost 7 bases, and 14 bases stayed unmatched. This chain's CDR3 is CASSPGPRQGREKLFF. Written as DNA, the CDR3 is TGTGCCAGCTCCCCTGGTCCTCGACAGGGACGTGAAAAACTGTTTTTT.

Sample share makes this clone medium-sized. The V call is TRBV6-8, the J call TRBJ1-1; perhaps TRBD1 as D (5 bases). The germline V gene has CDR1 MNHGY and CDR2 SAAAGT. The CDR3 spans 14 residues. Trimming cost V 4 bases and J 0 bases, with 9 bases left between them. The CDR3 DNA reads TGTGCCAGCAGTTGGGGACGGCTGAACACTGAAGCTTTCTTT. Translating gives CASSWGRLNTEAFF.